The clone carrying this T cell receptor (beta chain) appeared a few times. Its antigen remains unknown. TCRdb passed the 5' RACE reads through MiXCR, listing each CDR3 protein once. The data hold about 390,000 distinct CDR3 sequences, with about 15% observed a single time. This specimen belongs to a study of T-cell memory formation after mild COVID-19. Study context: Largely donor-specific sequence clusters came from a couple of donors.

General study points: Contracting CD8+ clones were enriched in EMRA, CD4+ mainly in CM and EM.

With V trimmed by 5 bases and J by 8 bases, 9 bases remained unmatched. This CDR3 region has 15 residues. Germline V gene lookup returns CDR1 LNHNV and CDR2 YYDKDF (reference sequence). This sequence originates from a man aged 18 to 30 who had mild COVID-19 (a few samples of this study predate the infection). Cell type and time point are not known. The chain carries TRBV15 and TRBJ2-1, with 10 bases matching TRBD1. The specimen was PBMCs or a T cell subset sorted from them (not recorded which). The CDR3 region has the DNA TGTGCCACCAGCTCATTGGGGACAGGGGCCGATGAGCAGTTCTTC. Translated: CATSSLGTGADEQFF.